This entry lists 8 T cell receptor beta chains sequenced from one sample in a study of T cells after yellow fever vaccination. Via MiXCR, TCRdb re-called the 5' RACE reads, giving one row per CDR3 protein. The sample shows hundreds of thousands of distinct CDR3 sequences, about 3.5% of them seen only once. The sample consisted of PBMCs, taken on the day of the yellow fever booster vaccination. The receptors derive from a man aged 18 to 30 who received the YFV17D yellow fever vaccine.

This clonotype occurred a few times. In DNA form, the CDR3 reads TGTGCCACCACGACAGGGAGGCGGGGCTACACCTTC. It is translated as CATTTGRRGYTF. This rearrangement joins TRBV24-1 to TRBJ1-2; 7 bases map to TRBD1. Per the germline V gene, CDR1 is KGHDR and CDR2 is SFDVKD. This CDR3 spans 12 amino acids. With V trimmed by 8 bases and J by 8 bases, 7 bases remained unmatched.

This clonotype was picked up a small number of times. This chain connects TRBV12-3 or TRBV12-4 to TRBJ1-1; possible D gene TRBD1, 5 bases. The CDR3 has 14 residues. V shed 7 bases and J shed 0 bases, with 12 bases lying between them. For the CDR3, the DNA is TGTGCCAGCACCCTCCCGGGGGTGAACACTGAAGCTTTCTTT. Translating it yields CASTLPGVNTEAFF.

This clonotype came up many times. The V gene is TRBV6-2 or TRBV6-3, the J gene TRBJ2-2; D is ambiguous. Deletions cut 7 bases from V and 4 bases from J, with 13 bases between. The CDR3 is made up of 14 amino acids. CDR1 is MNHEY, CDR2 SVGEGT, per germline. DNA for the CDR3: TGTGCCAGCACCCTAAGCTATCCCACCGGGGAGCTGTTTTTT. Translating gives CASTLSYPTGELFF.

The chain carries TRBV4-1 and TRBJ1-1; no reliable D call. There are 14 residues in the CDR3. Germline V gene sequence: CDR1 MGHRA, CDR2 YSYEKL. V shed 2 bases and J shed 6 bases, with 13 bases lying between them. The CDR3 nucleotides read TGCGCCAGCAGCCAACCCGACGAGTACGCTGAAGCTTTCTTT. Translating gives CASSQPDEYAEAFF.

This clonotype has a count of ten or more. The gene calls are TRBV7-2 and TRBJ1-1; D not certain. CDR3 length: 12 residues. V gave up 5 bases and J gave up 9 bases, with 13 bases separating them. Germline V gene data show CDR1 as SGHTA and CDR2 as FQGNSA. The CDR3 protein is CASSPDRVKAFF. The CDR3 DNA sequence: TGTGCCAGCAGCCCGGACCGGGTAAAAGCTTTCTTT.

The table lists this clonotype with many counts. The V call is TRBV7-2, the J call TRBJ2-1; D unclear. Deletions cut 5 bases from V and 8 bases from J, with 7 bases between. Germline lookup yields CDR1 SGHTA and CDR2 FQGNSA. This CDR3 has 11 residues. The CDR3 is CASSPLYEQFF. The CDR3 region has the DNA TGTGCCAGCAGCCCCCTGTATGAGCAGTTCTTC.

This clonotype was found many times. The genes are TRBV4-2 and TRBJ2-3; 12 bases are a match to TRBD2. The CDR3 is 20 residues long. CDR1 and CDR2 from the germline V gene are LGHNA and YNFKEQ. The junction had 14 bases not matched to a gene; V was cut back by 4 bases and J by 0 bases. The CDR3 loop reads CASSLRERASGGVSTDTQYF. In DNA, the CDR3 is TGTGCCAGCAGCCTCCGAGAAAGGGCTAGCGGGGGGGTTAGCACAGATACGCAGTATTTT.

The gene calls are TRBV5-1 and TRBJ2-1; D not certain. Trimming shortened V by 4 bases and J by 8 bases, and 22 bases separated the two germline ends. The CDR3 runs to 16 residues. Germline V gene data show CDR1 as SGHRS and CDR2 as YFSETQ. CDR3 amino acids: CASSVPRIDGSDEQFF. CDR3 bases: TGCGCCAGCAGCGTGCCAAGGATAGACGGTTCCGATGAGCAGTTCTTC.